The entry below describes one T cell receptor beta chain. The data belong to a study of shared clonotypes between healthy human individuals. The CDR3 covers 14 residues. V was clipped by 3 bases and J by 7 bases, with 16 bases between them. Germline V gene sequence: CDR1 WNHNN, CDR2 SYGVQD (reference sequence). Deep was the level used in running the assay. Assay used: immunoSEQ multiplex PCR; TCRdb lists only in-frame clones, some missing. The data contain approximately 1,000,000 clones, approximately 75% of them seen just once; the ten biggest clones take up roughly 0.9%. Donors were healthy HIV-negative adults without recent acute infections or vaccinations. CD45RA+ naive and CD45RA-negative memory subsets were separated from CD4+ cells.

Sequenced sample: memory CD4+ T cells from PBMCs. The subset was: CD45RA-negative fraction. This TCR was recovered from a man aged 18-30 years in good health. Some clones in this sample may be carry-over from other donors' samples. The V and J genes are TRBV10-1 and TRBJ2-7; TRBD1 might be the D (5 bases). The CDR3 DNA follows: TGCGCCAGCAGTGACTACTCACCCCAGGGTGAGCAGTACTTC. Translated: CASSDYSPQGEQYF.